These T cell receptor beta chains were read from a single sample in a study of T cell changes during pregnancy in multiple sclerosis. Generated by immunoSEQ multiplex PCR, the TCRdb table keeps only in-frame clones and is missing some. The sample has about 46,000 clones, 91% seen once. Specimen: CD8+ T cells from peripheral blood mononuclear cells, collected after pregnancy. Receptor source: a female donor with multiple sclerosis, enrolled in a pregnancy study. Each CDR3 is given with its conserved first and last residue. The order of the fields is J gene, D gene, clone size, V gene, CDR3 protein, CDR3 DNA. The D gene is left open where the match is weak. Part of the rows lack a size; the others show once, few, many or a class for expanded clones.

TRBJ2-2,TRBD2,-,TRBV7-6,CASSLIPPGGDTGELFF,TGTGCCAGCAGCTTAATTCCGCCCGGGGGGGACACCGGGGAGCTGTTTTTT
TRBJ1-1,-,once,TRBV27,CASSLSENTEAFF,TGTGCCAGCAGTTTGTCAGAGAACACTGAAGCTTTCTTT
TRBJ2-5,-,-,TRBV7-6,CASSSIRGTRETQYF,TGTGCCAGCAGCTCTATCCGGGGTACTCGGGAGACCCAGTACTTC
TRBJ1-6,TRBD1,few,TRBV4-2,CASSQTTGTGKSPLHF,TGTGCCAGCAGCCAAACTACCGGGACAGGGAAATCACCCCTCCACTTT
TRBJ2-7,TRBD1,-,TRBV10-1,CASSEGDREWLQYF,TGCGCCAGCAGTGAGGGGGACAGGGAGTGGCTACAGTACTTC
TRBJ2-1,TRBD2,once,TRBV11-2,CASSSLGLAGGLGYNEQFF,TGTGCCAGCAGCTCCTTGGGGCTAGCGGGAGGATTAGGATACAATGAGCAGTTCTTC
TRBJ2-2,-,-,TRBV28,CASRLETRITGELFF,TGTGCCAGCAGACTAGAGACTAGAATAACCGGGGAGCTGTTTTTT
TRBJ1-5,TRBD1,-,TRBV2,CASSGSGTGNQPQHF,TGTGCCAGCAGTGGTTCCGGGACAGGAAATCAGCCCCAGCATTTT
TRBJ2-5,TRBD2,-,TRBV7-2,CASRFGTSGSGETQYF,TGTGCCAGCAGGTTTGGGACTAGCGGGAGTGGAGAGACCCAGTACTTC
TRBJ2-7,-,-,TRBV4-1,CASSLSRIDYEQYF,TGCGCCAGCAGCCTCTCGAGAATCGACTACGAGCAGTACTTC
TRBJ1-5,TRBD1,once,TRBV28,CASSPWTGGDIQPQHF,TGTGCCAGCAGTCCCTGGACAGGGGGCGATATCCAGCCCCAGCATTTT
TRBJ2-1,TRBD2,-,TRBV19,CASSGSLYNEQFF,TGTGCCAGCAGCGGGAGCCTCTACAATGAGCAGTTCTTC
TRBJ2-7,-,-,TRBV6-1,CASSEFADEQYF,TGTGCCAGCAGTGAATTCGCGGACGAGCAGTACTTC
TRBJ1-3,-,-,TRBV30,CALQGLSGNTIYF,TGTGCCTTACAGGGTCTCTCTGGAAACACCATATATTTT
TRBJ2-6,TRBD2,-,TRBV27,CASSLYEGGSSGANVLTF,TGTGCCAGCAGTTTATATGAGGGCGGGAGCTCTGGGGCCAACGTCCTGACTTTC
TRBJ2-7,TRBD2,-,TRBV4-1,CASSQDAGGIRREQYF,TGCGCCAGCAGCCAAGATGCGGGGGGGATCCGTCGGGAGCAGTACTTC
TRBJ2-2,-,-,TRBV27,CASSLRRDGELFF,TGTGCCAGCAGTTTAAGACGGGACGGGGAGCTGTTTTTT
TRBJ2-3,TRBD2,-,TRBV5-1,CASKIKTSGSRSTDTQYF,TGCGCCAGCAAGATTAAGACTAGCGGGAGTAGGAGCACAGATACGCAGTATTTT
TRBJ2-5,-,-,TRBV15,CATSRDDFETQYF,TGTGCCACCAGCAGAGATGACTTTGAGACCCAGTACTTC
TRBJ2-5,-,-,TRBV4-3,CASSQETGSGETQYF,TGCGCCAGCAGCCAAGAGACAGGGAGCGGGGAGACCCAGTACTTC
TRBJ2-7,TRBD2,-,TRBV6-6,CASSPSGAHEQYF,TGTGCCAGCAGCCCCAGCGGGGCCCACGAGCAGTACTTC
TRBJ2-1,-,-,TRBV4-3,CASSQPLAPTGNEQFF,TGCGCCAGCAGCCAACCGCTAGCTCCGACGGGAAATGAGCAGTTCTTC
TRBJ2-5,TRBD1,-,TRBV2,CASSEDKDRGYQETQYF,TGTGCCAGCAGTGAAGACAAGGACAGGGGATATCAAGAGACCCAGTACTTC
TRBJ1-2,-,-,TRBV6-1,CASSEAPGNYGYTF,TGTGCCAGCAGTGAAGCTCCGGGAAACTATGGCTACACCTTC
TRBJ1-1,TRBD1,-,TRBV7-8,CASSWGQFGTEAFF,TGTGCCAGCAGCTGGGGACAGTTCGGCACTGAAGCTTTCTTT
TRBJ2-1,TRBD2,-,TRBV15,CATSGTSGSQFF,TGTGCCACCAGCGGAACTAGCGGGAGTCAGTTCTTC
TRBJ1-2,-,-,TRBV12-5,CASGPAGGGYGYTF,TGTGCTAGTGGTCCAGCGGGGGGAGGATATGGCTACACCTTC
TRBJ1-1,-,-,TRBV19,CASNHGLNTEAFF,TGTGCCAGTAATCACGGTTTGAACACTGAAGCTTTCTTT
TRBJ2-3,-,-,TRBV9,CASSWSGSTDTQYF,TGTGCCAGCAGTTGGAGCGGAAGCACAGATACGCAGTATTTT
TRBJ2-7,TRBD2,-,TRBV27,CASRHRAGPSSEQYF,TGTGCCAGCAGGCACAGAGCGGGGCCTTCCTCCGAGCAGTACTTC
TRBJ1-2,TRBD1,-,TRBV27,CASRKGQGANYGYTF,TGTGCCAGCAGAAAAGGACAGGGCGCTAACTATGGCTACACCTTC
TRBJ1-2,TRBD1,few,TRBV6-5,CATVGQADYGYTF,TGTGCCACCGTAGGACAGGCCGACTATGGCTACACCTTC
TRBJ2-1,-,-,TRBV6-5,CASSYSAGSYNEQFF,TGTGCCAGCAGTTACTCAGCGGGCTCCTACAATGAGCAGTTCTTC
TRBJ2-3,TRBD1,-,TRBV11-1,CASSLGQYSQNTDTQYF,TGTGCCAGCAGCTTGGGACAGTACTCCCAGAACACAGATACGCAGTATTTT
TRBJ1-5,-,few,TRBV1,CTSSPGQPQHF,TGCACCAGCAGCCCAGGGCAGCCCCAGCATTTT
TRBJ2-3,TRBD2,-,TRBV6-4,CASSDGGGAGDTQYF,TGTGCCAGCAGTGACGGCGGGGGTGCCGGGGATACGCAGTATTTT
TRBJ1-1,TRBD1,-,TRBV7-6,CASSSQGQGAREAFF,TGTGCCAGCAGCTCCCAAGGACAGGGGGCGAGGGAAGCTTTCTTT
TRBJ1-1,TRBD1,-,TRBV9,CASSVGQGVTEAFF,TGTGCCAGCAGCGTAGGACAGGGGGTGACTGAAGCTTTCTTT
TRBJ2-1,TRBD2,-,TRBV5-1,CASRLPGLADNEQFF,TGCGCCAGCAGGTTGCCGGGACTAGCGGACAATGAGCAGTTCTTC
TRBJ2-3,TRBD2,-,TRBV9,CASSVAELAGPKLTDTQYF,TGTGCCAGCAGCGTAGCGGAACTAGCGGGACCGAAACTCACAGATACGCAGTATTTT
TRBJ1-1,-,few,TRBV27,CASSPRVPKNTEAFF,TGTGCCAGCAGTCCCAGGGTACCGAAGAACACTGAAGCTTTCTTT
TRBJ1-2,-,-,TRBV7-9,CASSFSGSGYGYTF,TGTGCCAGCAGCTTTAGTGGTTCGGGCTATGGCTACACCTTC
TRBJ1-2,TRBD1,-,TRBV7-9,CASSFDRGSYGYTF,TGTGCCAGCAGCTTCGACAGGGGAAGCTATGGCTACACCTTC
TRBJ1-2,-,-,TRBV10-3,CAISGQTGPQGGYTF,TGTGCCATCAGTGGACAGACGGGCCCTCAGGGTGGCTACACCTTC
TRBJ2-7,-,-,TRBV6-5,CASSYYAGKNYEQYF,TGTGCCAGCAGTTACTATGCAGGGAAAAACTACGAGCAGTACTTC
TRBJ1-2,-,-,TRBV6-5,CASSYGGYVGYTF,TGTGCCAGCAGTTACGGGGGGTACGTGGGCTACACCTTC
TRBJ2-1,TRBD1,-,TRBV2,CASKKGAVDEQFF,TGTGCCAGCAAAAAGGGGGCAGTCGATGAGCAGTTCTTC
TRBJ2-3,-,-,TRBV29-1,CSVSDSVVGDTQYF,TGCAGCGTCTCCGACTCCGTTGTAGGAGATACGCAGTATTTT
TRBJ2-3,-,-,TRBV5-1,CASSRSSGTSTDTQYF,TGCGCCAGCAGCCGATCAAGCGGAACCAGCACAGATACGCAGTATTTT
TRBJ2-5,-,few,TRBV6-1,CASSEKVEGETQYF,TGTGCCAGCAGTGAAAAAGTGGAGGGCGAGACCCAGTACTTC